Presented here are 10 T cell receptor beta chains from one specimen sequenced in a study of blood T cell repertoires in COVID-19. Sequencing used immunoSEQ multiplex PCR; TCRdb keeps in-frame clones, though not all of them. The sample shows under 90,000 clones, 70% to 90% of them seen only once. The sample was peripheral blood. The receptors derive from a woman in her forties or fifties with COVID-19, enrolled during active disease.

J is TRBJ1-2 and V is TRBV4-3; 8 positions agree with TRBD1. The V and J ends lost 3 bases and 4 bases, in that order; junction bases with no gene match: 1. The germline V gene encodes CDR1 LGHNA and CDR2 YSLEER. The CDR3 loop spans 13 amino acids. For the CDR3, the DNA is TGCGCCAGCAGCCACGGGACAGGCTATGGCTACACCTTC. Protein sequence: CASSHGTGYGYTF.

The rearrangement joins TRBV5-1 to TRBJ2-2; TRBD2 matches at 10 bases. The junction had 7 bases not matched to a gene; V was cut back by 4 bases and J by 7 bases. The CDR3 has 15 residues. CDR1 and CDR2 from the germline V gene are SGHRS and YFSETQ. The CDR3 DNA is TGCGCCAGCAGCCCCCTAGCGGGAGTTGACGGGGAGCTGTTTTTT. Protein product: CASSPLAGVDGELFF.

The V and J genes are TRBV14 and TRBJ2-3; 14 bases are a match to TRBD2. V lost 4 bases and J lost 5; bases outside the gene matches: 5. The germline V gene has CDR1 SGHDN and CDR2 FVKESK. The CDR3 sequence is 16 residues long. CDR3 loop: CASSRTTSGGEDTQYF. CDR3 coding DNA: TGTGCCAGCAGCCGAACGACTAGCGGGGGGGAAGATACGCAGTATTTT.

The CDR3 region is CASSAGSYNSPLHF. The CDR3 DNA sequence: TGCGCCAGCAGCGCGGGCTCCTATAATTCACCCCTCCACTTT. The chain combines TRBV4-1 with TRBJ1-6; D is uncertain. CDR1 and CDR2 from the germline V gene are MGHRA and YSYEKL. Trimming pared 5 bases from V and 0 bases from J, leaving 5 bases between. The CDR3 is made up of 14 amino acids.

The chain uses TRBV19 and TRBJ2-5, with 8 bases identical to TRBD1. Per the germline V gene, CDR1 is LNHDA and CDR2 is SQIVND (reference sequence). The CDR3 consists of 15 residues. The ends lost 4 bases at V and 2 bases at J; junction bases unmatched: 6. The CDR3 DNA follows: TGTGCCAGTAGTAACCCCTGGGACAGGCAAGAGACCCAGTACTTC. It yields the protein CASSNPWDRQETQYF.

The V gene is TRBV27, the J gene TRBJ2-1; D might be TRBD2 (5 bases). Trimming shortened V by 2 bases and J by 2 bases, and 7 bases separated the two germline ends. Germline V lookup: CDR1 MNHEY, CDR2 SMNVEV (reference sequence). CDR3 length equals 14 residues. CDR3 protein: CASSLSGAYNEQFF. For the CDR3, the DNA is TGTGCCAGCAGTTTAAGCGGTGCCTACAATGAGCAGTTCTTC.

V usage is TRBV6-5 and J usage is TRBJ2-1; 13 nucleotides match TRBD2. The V and J ends lost 6 bases and 7 bases, in that order; junction bases with no gene match: 3. The CDR3 loop spans 14 amino acids. Germline-derived CDR1 and CDR2 are MNHEY and SVGAGI. For the CDR3, the DNA is TGTGCCAGCAGGAGGACTAGCGGGAGTAATGAGCAGTTCTTC. Amino acids: CASRRTSGSNEQFF.

This chain uses TRBV5-6 with TRBJ2-1; TRBD1 matches at 8 bases. CDR1 SGHDT and CDR2 YYEEEE come from the germline V gene. V was clipped by 2 bases and J by 3 bases; unmatched bases: 4. The CDR3 extends over 15 amino acids. The CDR3 is CASSFRDRNYNEQFF. CDR3 DNA sequence: TGTGCCAGCAGCTTCAGGGACAGGAACTACAATGAGCAGTTCTTC.

This clone was counted only a few times. This chain uses TRBV7-9 with TRBJ1-1, with D possibly TRBD1 on 5 matching bases. The CDR3 extends over 16 amino acids. V was shortened by 5 bases and J by 1 base, with 17 bases between the two germline ends. Germline assignment: CDR1 SEHNR and CDR2 FQNEAQ (reference sequence). The CDR3 DNA is TGTGCCAGCAGCCAGCAAAGACAGACAAAGAACACTGAAGCTTTCTTT. Translation: CASSQQRQTKNTEAFF.

The chain uses TRBV19 and TRBJ2-7, with 8 bases matching TRBD1. Germline CDR1 and CDR2: LNHDA and SQIVND (reference sequence). Losses at the gene ends were 8 bases for V and 5 bases for J; bases not matched to a gene: 8. The CDR3 runs 13 residues. In DNA, the CDR3 is TGTGCCAGTGGGAACCAGGGGGCGCACGAGCAGTACTTC. It is translated as CASGNQGAHEQYF. Supplemented by reference TRBV19 and TRBJ2-7, the full variable domain reads DGGITQSPKYLFRKEGQNVTLSCEQNLNHDAMYWYRQDPGQGLRLIYYSQIVNDFQKGDIAEGYSVSREKKESFPLTVTSAQKNPTAFYLCASGNQGAHEQYFGPGTRLTVT.